The 20 T cell receptor beta chains presented below share a single source sample, sequenced in a study of blood T cell repertoires in COVID-19. TCRdb keeps only in-frame clones here, not all; method: immunoSEQ multiplex PCR. The sample lists approximately 280,000 clones; 88% were seen once. Input material: peripheral blood. The receptors come from a man aged 18 to 30 with active or convalescent COVID-19.

The chain links TRBV25-1 to TRBJ1-1; D perhaps matches TRBD1 (5 bases). V was cut by 3 bases and J by 10 bases, with 15 bases left in between. CDR1 is MGHDK and CDR2 is SYGVNS in the germline V gene. CDR3 length: 13 amino acids. Here the CDR3 DNA reads TGTGCCAGCAGTGACGGGGGTAGAGAAGGAGCTTTCTTT. Amino acid sequence: CASSDGGREGAFF. The full variable domain, its missing parts supplied by reference TRBV25-1 and TRBJ1-1, is EADIYQTPRYLVIGTGKKITLECSQTMGHDKMYWYQQDPGMELHLIHYSYGVNSTEKGDLSSESTVSRIRTEHFPLTLESARPSHTSQYLCASSDGGREGAFFGQGTRLTVV.

The CDR3 coding sequence is TGTGCCAGTAGTATACTCGGGACAGCGAACACCGGGGAGCTGTTTTTT. This codes for CASSILGTANTGELFF. The chain employs TRBV19 and TRBJ2-2, with TRBD1 matching over 7 bases. Germline assignment: CDR1 LNHDA and CDR2 SQIVND (reference sequence). The length of the CDR3 is 16 residues. V was clipped by 2 bases and J by 0 bases; unmatched bases: 3.

This clone is a singleton in its sample. The chain couples TRBV5-4 to TRBJ2-1, with TRBD2 identical over 13 bases. The CDR3 has 15 residues. V gave up 2 bases and J gave up 5 bases; unmatched junction bases: 1. Germline CDR1 is SGHNT and CDR2 is YYREEE (reference sequence). Written as DNA, the CDR3 is TGTGCCAGCAGCTTTGGACTAGCGGGGGACAATGAGCAGTTCTTC. Residues: CASSFGLAGDNEQFF.

Only a few counts were recorded for this clone. The chain uses TRBV7-8 and TRBJ1-6; TRBD1 might be the D (5 bases). The V end lost 5 bases, the J end lost 7 bases, and 18 bases lay between the germline ends. Germline V CDR1 and CDR2: SGHVS, FQNEAQ. The CDR3 has 16 amino acids. The CDR3 spells CASSPHSGRGNSPLHF. Written as DNA, the CDR3 is TGTGCCAGCAGCCCACACTCCGGGAGGGGAAATTCACCCCTCCACTTT.

This clone was recorded once. The chain uses TRBV29-1 and TRBJ2-3, with 7 nucleotides matching TRBD1. The trim removed 6 bases at V and 2 bases at J, leaving 5 bases unmatched. This CDR3 has 13 residues. Germline V lookup: CDR1 SQVTM, CDR2 ANQGSEA. The CDR3 region is CSVAGGYTDTQYF. CDR3 sequence (DNA): TGCAGCGTCGCAGGGGGTTACACAGATACGCAGTATTTT.

This clone has just one count. The chain carries TRBV5-4 and TRBJ2-7; D is perhaps TRBD1 (6 bases). Trimming left V 4 bases short and J 3 bases short, with 17 bases between. From germline, CDR1 is SGHNT and CDR2 YYREEE (reference sequence). The CDR3 totals 15 residues. The CDR3 reads CASSTTGRGGYEQYF. CDR3 in DNA: TGTGCCAGCAGCACAACAGGGAGAGGGGGCTACGAGCAGTACTTC.

The chain joins TRBV29-1 to TRBJ2-3; D is possibly TRBD2 (6 bases). Trimming took 1 base from V and 8 from J, leaving 13 bases between them. The CDR3 runs 13 residues. Germline V CDR1 and CDR2: SQVTM, ANQGSEA. The CDR3 nucleotides are TGCAGCGTTGAAGGCGGGGCCCTCGGTACGCAGTATTTT. As protein: CSVEGGALGTQYF.

The gene calls are TRBV11-2 and TRBJ2-7; D remains ambiguous. The CDR3 totals 13 residues. V gave up 5 bases and J gave up 4 bases, with 12 bases separating them. Germline V CDR1 and CDR2: SGHAT, FQNNGV. The CDR3 spells CASSRVLLYEQYF. The CDR3 DNA follows: TGTGCCAGCAGCCGAGTACTACTGTACGAGCAGTACTTC.

The V and J genes are TRBV2 and TRBJ2-3; 8 bases map to TRBD2. CDR3 length: 16 residues. Germline-derived CDR1 and CDR2 are SNHLY and FYNNEI. J gave up 3 bases and V 6 bases, and 11 bases lay outside the gene matches. CDR3 coding DNA: TGTGCCAGCAGCGATCCGGGACTAGGGGCTACAGATACGCAGTATTTT. This translates into CASSDPGLGATDTQYF.

Comment on this clone: Relative to the germline gene, one junction end is altered; a read error may explain this. The chain employs TRBV7-9 and TRBJ2-5; D is ambiguous. This CDR3 comprises 11 residues. CDR1 is SEHNR and CDR2 is FQNEAQ in the germline V gene (reference sequence). In DNA form, the CDR3 reads TGTGCCAGCAGCCTGCAAGCGACCCAGTACTTC. Amino acids: CASSLQATQYF.

The chain couples TRBV18 to TRBJ1-2, with TRBD1 as a possible D gene (6 bases). The germline V gene encodes CDR1 KGHSH and CDR2 LQKENI. V shed 0 bases and J shed 4 bases, with 15 bases lying between them. This CDR3 is built from 16 residues. CDR3 residues: CASSPPDRQDIYGYTF. The CDR3 DNA follows: TGTGCCAGCTCACCACCGGACCGACAGGACATCTATGGCTACACCTTC.

V and J are TRBV19 and TRBJ1-2; TRBD1 matches at 8 bases. CDR3 size: 16 residues. The germline V gene encodes CDR1 LNHDA and CDR2 SQIVND (reference sequence). Trimming at V came to 5 bases and at J to 1 base, leaving 9 bases not matched to a gene. CDR3 amino acids: CASSGPRDRINYGYTF. CDR3 coding DNA: TGTGCCAGTAGTGGACCACGGGACAGGATTAACTATGGCTACACCTTC.

V and J are TRBV6-2 or TRBV6-3 and TRBJ1-2, with 8 bases lining up with TRBD1. The J segment lost 3 bases and the V segment lost 3 bases, leaving 6 bases of the junction unmatched. The germline V gene has CDR1 MNHEY and CDR2 SVGEGT. The CDR3 has 15 amino acids. CDR3 DNA sequence: TGTGCCAGCAGTTATCCTCAGGGGGCGGACTATGGCTACACCTTC. Protein sequence: CASSYPQGADYGYTF.

The V call is TRBV4-3, the J call TRBJ2-7; D ambiguous. V lost 1 base and J lost 2, with 9 bases in between. The CDR3 spans 14 residues. The germline CDR1 and CDR2 sequences are LGHNA and YSLEER. CDR3 DNA: TGCGCCAGCAGCCAAGCAGGTGCGACCTACGAGCAGTACTTC. Translation gives CASSQAGATYEQYF.

The chain joins TRBV29-1 to TRBJ2-6, with 8 bases aligning to TRBD1. The CDR3 has 18 residues. Trimming took 0 bases from V and 1 from J; bases not matched to a gene: 8. Germline V CDR1 and CDR2: SQVTM, ANQGSEA. CDR3 nucleotide sequence: TGCAGCGTTGAAGAAGGAGGACAGGGCTGGTCTGGGGCCAACGTCCTGACTTTC. It specifies CSVEEGGQGWSGANVLTF.

This chain uses TRBV11-3 with TRBJ2-7; 7 positions match TRBD2. The germline V gene encodes CDR1 SGHNT and CDR2 YENEEA. With V trimmed by 3 bases and J by 3 bases, 5 bases remained unmatched. The CDR3 runs 14 residues. CDR3 nucleotides: TGTGCCAGCAGCTTGGCTAGCGGAGACTACGAGCAGTACTTC. Protein sequence: CASSLASGDYEQYF.

The chain recombines TRBV12-3 or TRBV12-4 with TRBJ1-5; D is unresolved. This CDR3 comprises 13 residues. V lost 5 bases and J lost 7, with 12 bases in between. The chain's CDR3 is CASSPSFSQPQHF. In nucleotides, the CDR3 is TGTGCCAGCAGTCCCTCCTTCTCCCAGCCCCAGCATTTT.

This chain uses TRBV19 with TRBJ2-1; D unclear. The CDR3 loop spans 13 amino acids. Per the germline V gene, CDR1 is LNHDA and CDR2 is SQIVND (reference sequence). V lost 5 bases, J lost 2 bases, and 7 bases lay in between. CDR3 sequence: CASSEAAYNEQFF. The CDR3 bases are TGTGCCAGTAGTGAGGCAGCCTACAATGAGCAGTTCTTC.

The chain is built from TRBV2 and TRBJ1-5, with TRBD1 matching over 9 bases. The length of the CDR3 is 15 residues. After removal of 6 bases from V and 6 bases from J, the junction contained 9 bases not matched to a gene. Germline CDR1 and CDR2: SNHLY and FYNNEI. CDR3 amino acids: CASRGPTGGVQPQHF. Written as DNA, the CDR3 is TGTGCCAGCAGGGGCCCCACAGGGGGCGTTCAGCCCCAGCATTTT.

The chain combines TRBV20-1 with TRBJ1-2; TRBD1 matches at 8 bases. Germline CDR1 and CDR2: DFQATT and SNEGSKA (reference sequence). V lost 3 bases and J lost 7; bases outside the gene matches: 1. The CDR3 loop spans 11 amino acids. Here the CDR3 reads CSASRGLGYTF. CDR3 DNA sequence: TGCAGTGCTAGCAGGGGGCTTGGCTACACCTTC.